The 14 T cell receptor beta chains reported below all come from one sample, sequenced in a study of CD8+ T cells in alopecia areata. RNA extraction and reverse transcription yielded cDNA as sequencing template. Assay: immunoSEQ multiplex PCR; the TCRdb copy retains only in-frame clones and omits some. There are about 150,000 clones in the sample; roughly 65% occur only once, and 0.75% to 0.95% lies in the top ten. Treatment described: oral pan-JAK inhibitor, 5-10 mg twice daily. Sample: CD4+ T cells sorted from blood, taken at week 4, from a patient treated with tofacitinib. The receptors come from a human donor with alopecia areata.

The genes are TRBV5-4 and TRBJ2-5, with 7 positions matching TRBD1. Germline V CDR1 and CDR2: SGHNT, YYREEE (reference sequence). CDR3 size: 14 residues. The ends lost 5 bases at V and 4 bases at J; junction bases unmatched: 8. The CDR3 bases are TGTGCCAGCAGTTTCAAGGGGGCTGGAGAGACCCAGTACTTC. It encodes CASSFKGAGETQYF.

The chain links TRBV5-6 to TRBJ2-2; D remains unclear. There are 15 residues in the CDR3. The V end lost 0 bases, the J end lost 7 bases, and 13 bases lay between the germline ends. CDR1 and CDR2 (germline): SGHDT, YYEEEE. CDR3 residues: CASSLVRVSGGELFF. CDR3 bases: TGTGCCAGCAGCTTGGTCCGGGTTTCAGGCGGGGAGCTGTTTTTT.

This chain uses TRBV7-2 with TRBJ1-5; 9 bases align to TRBD1. This CDR3 region has 15 residues. V lost 4 bases to trimming and J lost 4 bases; unmatched junction nucleotides: 5. The V gene's germline CDR1 is SGHTA and CDR2 FQGNSA. In DNA, the CDR3 is TGTGCCAGCAGCTCGGACAGGGGAGGGAATCAGCCCCAGCATTTT. Translating it yields CASSSDRGGNQPQHF.

In its sample, this clone was seen a few times. The sample has other DNA sequences that encode this CDR3 too. In DNA, the CDR3 is TGTGCCAGCAGCCCGGACAGGGGCAATGAGCAGTTCTTC. Amino acid sequence: CASSPDRGNEQFF. This chain uses TRBV7-2 with TRBJ2-1, with 9 positions matching TRBD1. The CDR3 length is 13 residues. The V gene's germline CDR1 is SGHTA and CDR2 FQGNSA. Germline trimming cut 5 bases from V and 6 bases from J; bases unmatched to any gene: 2.

The chain uses TRBV9 and TRBJ2-6, with TRBD1 identical over 7 bases. V shed 4 bases, J shed 4 bases, and the junction held 2 bases outside the gene matches. Germline CDR1 and CDR2: SGDLS and YYNGEE. CDR3 size: 14 residues. CDR3 sequence reads: CASSTGDGANVLTF. Here the CDR3 DNA reads TGTGCCAGCAGCACAGGGGACGGGGCCAACGTCCTGACTTTC.

This chain joins TRBV6-5 and TRBJ2-2, with D perhaps TRBD1 (5 bases). CDR1 and CDR2 (germline): MNHEY, SVGAGI. With 2 bases removed from V and 6 bases from J, the gap between germline ends came to 10 bases. CDR3 size: 14 residues. This CDR3 reads CASSYTDIAGELFF. CDR3 in DNA: TGTGCCAGCAGTTACACGGACATCGCCGGGGAGCTGTTTTTT.

The J gene is TRBJ2-7, the V gene TRBV7-2; no firm D call. Looked up from germline, CDR1 is SGHTA and CDR2 is FQGNSA. The CDR3 has 13 residues. With 2 bases removed from V and 3 bases from J, the gap between germline ends came to 8 bases. The CDR3 region has the DNA TGTGCCAGCAGCTTACTATCGGGCTACGAGCAGTACTTC. Translation: CASSLLSGYEQYF.

This clone appeared once. The CDR3 spells CASSLVQGHEQYF. The CDR3 nucleotides are TGTGCCAGCAGCTTGGTCCAGGGACACGAGCAGTACTTC. V is TRBV5-4 and J is TRBJ2-7; the D gene could be TRBD1 or TRBD2 (5 bases each). The CDR3 is made up of 13 amino acids. With 0 bases removed from V and 5 bases from J, the gap between germline ends came to 9 bases. Germline loops: CDR1 SGHNT, CDR2 YYREEE (reference sequence).

CDR3 loop: CASSLMTGSSYNEQFF. CDR3 DNA: TGCGCCAGCAGCTTGATGACAGGGAGCTCCTACAATGAGCAGTTCTTC. The chain has TRBV5-1 and TRBJ2-1, with 7 positions matching TRBD1. Germline CDR1 reads SGHRS; CDR2 reads YFSETQ. Trimming cost V 1 base and J 0 bases; bases outside gene matches: 4. This CDR3 has 16 amino acids.

The rearrangement joins TRBV27 to TRBJ2-1; D might be TRBD1 (7 bases). Trimming removed 6 bases at V and 10 bases at J, with 22 bases between. The CDR3 is 15 residues long. Germline assignment: CDR1 MNHEY and CDR2 SMNVEV (reference sequence). As DNA, the CDR3 is TGTGCCAGCAGCAGACAGGGACTTTTGACTCCGGAGCAGTTCTTC. Protein product: CASSRQGLLTPEQFF.

About this clone: This sample also contains other DNA sequences that code for the same CDR3. V and J are TRBV29-1 and TRBJ1-1, with D unresolved. Germline V lookup: CDR1 SQVTM, CDR2 ANQGSEA. V dropped 7 bases and J dropped 5 bases, with 8 bases sitting between them. This CDR3 is 10 amino acids long. The CDR3 sequence is CSGAGTEAFF. The CDR3 nucleotides read TGCAGCGGGGCGGGTACTGAAGCTTTCTTT.

This sequence joins TRBV23-1 and TRBJ1-6; D may be TRBD1 (5 bases). TRBV23-1 is given ORF status, its function remaining uncertain. This CDR3 spans 15 amino acids. V lost 0 bases and J 7 bases, leaving 10 bases between the germline ends. The CDR3 nucleotides read TGCGCCAGCAGTCAATCCCGCCGGGGGAATTCACCCCTCCACTTT. This codes for CASSQSRRGNSPLHF.

The chain recombines TRBV30 with TRBJ1-5; D not certain. This CDR3 is built from 12 residues. Germline lookup yields CDR1 GTSNPN and CDR2 SVGIG (reference sequence). V was trimmed by 2 bases and J by 7 bases, leaving 9 bases between them. The chain's CDR3 is CAWSRPGQPQHF. CDR3 coding DNA: TGTGCCTGGAGTCGCCCGGGGCAGCCCCAGCATTTT.

This sequence joins TRBV29-1 and TRBJ2-3; 10 bases are shared with TRBD2. Trimming took 4 bases from V and 5 from J; bases not matched to a gene: 27. This CDR3 has 21 amino acids. CDR1 and CDR2 from the germline V gene are SQVTM and ANQGSEA. CDR3 DNA: TGCAGCGTTGTCGCAGCAGCGGGGGGGACGTATAAAACTATTCCGGAAGATACGCAGTATTTT. Its protein product is CSVVAAAGGTYKTIPEDTQYF.